By share of the sample, the clone carrying this TCR beta chain is medium-sized. The length of the CDR3 is 12 residues. Germline CDR1 GTSNPN, CDR2 SVGIG (reference sequence). With 4 bases removed from V and 2 bases from J, the gap between germline ends came to 6 bases. The data belong to a study of OX40 agonist ivuxolimab in advanced cancers. Study at large: While on treatment, patients had intravenous ivuxolimab at 0.01 to 10 mg/kg every 2 weeks.

Data came from immunoSEQ multiplex PCR; TCRdb stores just in-frame clones and leaves some out. Of around 50,000 clones listed, about nine tenths were seen once; the top ten hold about 12%. This TCR was sampled from an adult with an advanced solid tumor such as melanoma, head and neck, liver or kidney cancer. The rearrangement joins TRBV30 to TRBJ1-3, with D unclear. Sequenced here: CD4+ or CD8+ T cells sorted from blood, sampled in a trial of the OX40 agonist ivuxolimab. The CDR3, as DNA: TGTGCCTGGAAGAGGGCTGGAAACACCATATATTTT. This encodes CAWKRAGNTIYF.